These T cell receptor beta chains were read from a single sample in a study of T cell repertoires in cytomegalovirus infection. These receptors' antigens are unknown. Using its own MiXCR run on the reads, TCRdb lists one record per CDR3 protein. Here the sample spans about 470,000 distinct CDR3 sequences, approximately 42% being singletons. The specimen comprised cultured PBMCs, sampled from culture after CMV antigen stimulation. The receptor source for this set is a human donor in good health (CMV status not recorded). Some clones in this sample may be carry-over from other donors' samples. Each CDR3 is given with its conserved first and last residue. D genes are given only for firm matches. Clone sizes are given selectively: once, few, many, or a class where the clone is expanded.

D gene,V gene,J gene,clone size,CDR3 protein,CDR3 DNA
TRBD2,TRBV5-3,TRBJ2-1,.,CAGGLAGNEQFF,TGTGCCGGGGGACTAGCGGGAAATGAGCAGTTCTTC
TRBD2,TRBV12-3/TRBV12-4,TRBJ2-7,.,CASSRRISGYEQYF,TGTGCCAGCAGCCGGAGGATTAGCGGGTACGAGCAGTACTTC
TRBD2,TRBV11-2,TRBJ2-1,.,CASSLDLMGVSGRRNEQFF,TGTGCCAGCAGCTTAGATCTTATGGGAGTTAGCGGGAGACGGAATGAGCAGTTCTTC
.,TRBV12-3/TRBV12-4,TRBJ2-3,.,CASSWSPDGQYF,TGTGCCAGCAGCTGGAGCCCGGATGGGCAGTATTTT
TRBD1,TRBV5-4,TRBJ1-4,few,CASSTQGNEKLFF,TGTGCCAGCAGCACACAGGGGAATGAAAAACTGTTTTTT
.,TRBV6-5,TRBJ2-7,few,CASSRADTYEQYF,TGTGCCAGCAGTCGCGCGGACACCTACGAGCAGTACTTC
.,TRBV14,TRBJ2-1,.,CASRRGVYNEQFF,TGTGCCAGCAGACGCGGGGTGTACAATGAGCAGTTCTTC
TRBD2,TRBV10-3,TRBJ2-7,.,CAISDPVRLAGYEQYF,TGTGCCATCAGTGACCCGGTTAGGCTAGCGGGTTACGAGCAGTACTTC
.,TRBV11-2,TRBJ2-1,.,CASSLALDNEQFF,TGTGCCAGCAGCTTAGCCCTAGACAATGAGCAGTTCTTC
TRBD1,TRBV19,TRBJ1-5,.,CASSFRDRLNQPQHF,TGTGCCAGTAGTTTCCGGGACAGGCTGAATCAGCCCCAGCATTTT
.,TRBV6-2/TRBV6-3,TRBJ2-3,.,CASSYLGTGLQYF,TGTGCCAGCAGTTACCTCGGGACTGGACTACAGTATTTT